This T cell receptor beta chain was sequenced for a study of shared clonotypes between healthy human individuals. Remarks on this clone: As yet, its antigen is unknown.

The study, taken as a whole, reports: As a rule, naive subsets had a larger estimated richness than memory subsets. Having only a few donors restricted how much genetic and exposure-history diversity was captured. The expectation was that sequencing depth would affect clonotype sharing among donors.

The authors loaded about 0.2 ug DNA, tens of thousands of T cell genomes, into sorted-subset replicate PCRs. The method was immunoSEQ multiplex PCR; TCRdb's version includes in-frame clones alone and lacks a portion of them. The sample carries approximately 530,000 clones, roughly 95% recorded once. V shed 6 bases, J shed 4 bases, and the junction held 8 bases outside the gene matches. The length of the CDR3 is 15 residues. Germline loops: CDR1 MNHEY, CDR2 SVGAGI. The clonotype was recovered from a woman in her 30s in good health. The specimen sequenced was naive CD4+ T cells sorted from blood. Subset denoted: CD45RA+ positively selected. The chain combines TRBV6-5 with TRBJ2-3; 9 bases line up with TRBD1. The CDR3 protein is CASSRRDRVPDTQYF. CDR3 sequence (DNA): TGTGCCAGCAGCCGCCGGGACAGGGTACCAGATACGCAGTATTTT.